The 25 T cell receptor beta chains reported below all come from one sample, sequenced in a study of blood T cell repertoires in COVID-19. Only in-frame clones appear in the TCRdb table, and some are missing; sequencing was by immunoSEQ multiplex PCR. Here the sample spans 200,000 to 250,000 clones, 65% to 90% being singletons. Sequencing was carried out using PBMCs or T cells enriched from blood (not recorded which). The origin of the receptors is a woman aged 45 to 65 with acute COVID-19.

CDR3 DNA sequence: TGTGCCAGCACACACAACAGGGTAGATAATGAGCAGTTCTTC. Amino acid sequence: CASTHNRVDNEQFF. This rearrangement joins TRBV27 to TRBJ2-1; D may be TRBD1 (6 bases). The CDR3 consists of 14 residues. CDR1 and CDR2 from the germline V gene are MNHEY and SMNVEV (reference sequence). Trimming pared 7 bases from V and 7 bases from J, leaving 17 bases between.

A word on this clone: The same CDR3 can be traced to other DNA sequences in this sample. This chain joins TRBV5-1 and TRBJ1-5; D gene uncertain. This CDR3 has 14 amino acids. V was pared by 0 bases and J by 2 bases, with 6 bases between. Germline V gene lookup returns CDR1 SGHRS and CDR2 YFSETQ. CDR3 nucleotides: TGCGCCAGCAGCTTGGGCGGGGGCAATCAGCCCCAGCATTTT. Amino acid sequence: CASSLGGGNQPQHF.

The V call is TRBV7-3, the J call TRBJ1-1; no clear D. Germline lookup yields CDR1 SGHTA and CDR2 FQGTGA. V lost 5 bases to trimming and J lost 1 base, with 11 bases between them. This CDR3 has 14 residues. This CDR3 is CASSKTIQNTEAFF. In DNA form, the CDR3 reads TGTGCCAGCAGCAAGACAATACAGAACACTGAAGCTTTCTTT.

In its sample, this clone was seen a few times. For the CDR3, the DNA is TGTGCCAGTAGTATACCAGGTCGGACCTACGAGCAGTACTTC. It yields the protein CASSIPGRTYEQYF. This chain uses TRBV19 with TRBJ2-7; D uncertain. The CDR3 consists of 14 residues. Germline CDR1 and CDR2: LNHDA and SQIVND (reference sequence). V was cut by 2 bases and J by 2 bases, with 10 bases left in between.

This clone came up a few times. The chain joins TRBV5-4 to TRBJ2-3; 8 nucleotides agree with TRBD1. The CDR3 loop spans 16 amino acids. V shed 4 bases, J shed 2 bases, and the junction held 9 bases outside the gene matches. CDR1 and CDR2 from the germline V gene are SGHNT and YYREEE (reference sequence). As DNA, the CDR3 is TGTGCCAGCAGCGGAGGGGACAGGAAATACACAGATACGCAGTATTTT. Protein product: CASSGGDRKYTDTQYF. The full variable domain, with the rest looked up from reference TRBV5-4 and TRBJ2-3, is ETGVTQSPTHLIKTRGQQVTLRCSSQSGHNTVSWYQQALGQGPQFIFQYYREEENGRGNFPPRFSGLQFPNYSSELNVNALELDDSALYLCASSGGDRKYTDTQYFGPGTRLTVL.

This chain links TRBV27 with TRBJ1-1; D gene unclear. CDR3 length: 14 amino acids. Germline V gene lookup returns CDR1 MNHEY and CDR2 SMNVEV (reference sequence). Trimming removed 9 bases at V and 0 bases at J, with 14 bases between. The CDR3 spells CASTRGGMNTEAFF. In DNA form, the CDR3 reads TGTGCCAGTACCCGGGGTGGGATGAACACTGAAGCTTTCTTT.

The chain employs TRBV9 and TRBJ2-2; D may be TRBD1 (5 bases). The length of the CDR3 is 16 residues. Germline CDR1 and CDR2: SGDLS and YYNGEE. Deletions cut 0 bases from V and 3 bases from J, with 12 bases between. The CDR3 reads CASSVGSGIHTGELFF. The CDR3 DNA sequence: TGTGCCAGCAGCGTAGGTTCAGGGATCCACACCGGGGAGCTGTTTTTT.

The chain uses TRBV27 and TRBJ1-1; 9 bases line up with TRBD1. This CDR3 region has 15 residues. Germline V gene sequence: CDR1 MNHEY, CDR2 SMNVEV (reference sequence). J was trimmed by 2 bases and V by 5 bases; bases with no gene match: 6. CDR3 bases: TGTGCCAGCAGTAACCGGGACAGGGCAAACACTGAAGCTTTCTTT. Translated, it gives CASSNRDRANTEAFF.

The chain links TRBV7-9 to TRBJ2-7; 8 nucleotides align to TRBD1. CDR1 is SEHNR and CDR2 is FQNEAQ in the germline V gene (reference sequence). The CDR3 is 13 amino acids. Germline trimming cut 5 bases from V and 4 bases from J; bases unmatched to any gene: 4. The CDR3 loop reads CASSDQGAYEQYF. CDR3 sequence (DNA): TGTGCCAGCAGCGATCAGGGGGCTTACGAGCAGTACTTC.

The chain couples TRBV7-6 to TRBJ1-1; D might be TRBD1 (6 bases). This CDR3 is 14 amino acids long. V was pared by 5 bases and J by 2 bases, with 12 bases between. Germline V lookup: CDR1 SGHVS, CDR2 FNYEAQ. The chain's CDR3 is CASSPKQGNTEAFF. The CDR3 DNA reads TGTGCCAGCAGCCCGAAACAGGGAAACACTGAAGCTTTCTTT. Complete variable domain (other parts from reference TRBV7-6 and TRBJ1-1): GAGVSQSPRYKVTKRGQDVALRCDPISGHVSLYWYRQALGQGPEFLTYFNYEAQQDKSGLPNDRFSAERPEGSISTLTIQRTEQRDSAMYRCASSPKQGNTEAFFGQGTRLTVV.

The chain employs TRBV18 and TRBJ1-1; D unclear. Germline V gene lookup returns CDR1 KGHSH and CDR2 LQKENI. V was clipped by 3 bases and J by 1 base, with 9 bases between them. The CDR3 sequence is 14 residues long. The CDR3 sequence: CASSPLRENTEAFF. The CDR3 DNA sequence: TGTGCCAGCTCACCCTTGCGGGAGAACACTGAAGCTTTCTTT.

The genes are TRBV6-5 and TRBJ2-7; TRBD1 agrees at 9 bases. Germline assignment: CDR1 MNHEY and CDR2 SVGAGI. This CDR3 has 15 residues. J was trimmed by 1 base and V by 4 bases; bases with no gene match: 5. Here the CDR3 reads CASSFTTGGSYEQYF. CDR3 nucleotides: TGTGCCAGCAGTTTCACGACAGGGGGTTCCTACGAGCAGTACTTC.

The V and J genes are TRBV3-1 (or the pseudogene TRBV3-2) and TRBJ2-5; TRBD2 might be the D (6 bases). With 1 base removed from V and 9 bases from J, the gap between germline ends came to 9 bases. The CDR3 sequence is 12 residues long. Per germline, CDR1 LGHDT and CDR2 YNNKEL (reference sequence). CDR3 DNA sequence: TGTGCCAGCAGCCAAGTTGGGGAGGCCCAGTACTTC. Translation: CASSQVGEAQYF.

V usage is TRBV4-3 and J usage is TRBJ2-2; 9 nucleotides agree with TRBD1. The V segment lost 0 bases and the J segment 2 bases; nucleotides outside the gene matches: 4. CDR3 length equals 17 residues. Germline CDR1 is LGHNA and CDR2 is YSLEER. This CDR3 is CASSQDHRGLNTGELFF. CDR3 in DNA: TGCGCCAGCAGCCAAGATCACAGGGGGCTCAACACCGGGGAGCTGTTTTTT.

J is TRBJ1-2 and V is TRBV5-4; perhaps TRBD1 as D (5 bases). In germline, CDR1 is SGHNT, CDR2 YYREEE (reference sequence). The V and J ends lost 1 base and 2 bases respectively, with 9 bases between them. The CDR3 length is 14 residues. The CDR3 DNA is TGTGCCAGCAGCTTGAAAGGGGTAAACTATGGCTACACCTTC. Amino acid sequence: CASSLKGVNYGYTF.

The chain recombines TRBV3-1 (or the pseudogene TRBV3-2) with TRBJ2-7; TRBD2 agrees at 11 bases. The CDR3 is 18 amino acids. The germline V gene has CDR1 LGHDT and CDR2 YNNKEL (reference sequence). J lost 0 bases, V lost 0 bases, and 7 bases had no gene match. CDR3 nucleotide sequence: TGTGCCAGCAGCCAAGATACTAGCGGGGGTGAACCCTCCTACGAGCAGTACTTC. It specifies CASSQDTSGGEPSYEQYF.

The chain joins TRBV6-6 to TRBJ1-1, with a possible D match to TRBD1 (5 bases). CDR3 length: 16 amino acids. Germline CDR1 and CDR2: MNHNY and SVGAGI (reference sequence). Trimming took off 6 bases at V and 1 base at J, with 18 bases between the two ends. The CDR3 loop is CASRKSPGTENTEAFF. In nucleotides, the CDR3 is TGTGCCAGCAGGAAATCCCCCGGGACTGAGAACACTGAAGCTTTCTTT.

This clone came up many times. V usage is TRBV9 and J usage is TRBJ2-2; D unresolved. CDR3 length: 13 residues. In germline, CDR1 is SGDLS, CDR2 YYNGEE. Trimming took 4 bases from V and 5 from J, leaving 9 bases between them. The CDR3 DNA reads TGTGCCAGCAGCTTGACACCGACCGGGGAGCTGTTTTTT. This codes for CASSLTPTGELFF.

The chain couples TRBV5-4 to TRBJ1-1; the match to TRBD1 covers 7 bases. Unmatched junction bases numbered 9, after V lost 5 bases and J lost 5 bases. The CDR3 sequence is 14 residues long. Per germline, CDR1 SGHNT and CDR2 YYREEE (reference sequence). The CDR3 DNA is TGTGCCAGCAGACTCCAGGGGGGAGGAACTGAAGCTTTCTTT. Protein product: CASRLQGGGTEAFF. Full variable domain (remainder filled in from reference TRBV5-4 and TRBJ1-1): ETGVTQSPTHLIKTRGQQVTLRCSSQSGHNTVSWYQQALGQGPQFIFQYYREEENGRGNFPPRFSGLQFPNYSSELNVNALELDDSALYLCASRLQGGGTEAFFGQGTRLTVV.

This clone appeared a single time. This chain uses TRBV30 with TRBJ2-7; 7 positions agree with TRBD1. Germline CDR1 reads GTSNPN; CDR2 reads SVGIG (reference sequence). CDR3 size: 14 residues. J lost 3 bases, V lost 0 bases, and 5 bases had no gene match. The CDR3 nucleotides are TGTGCCTGGAGTGTAAGGACAGGACGCTACGAGCAGTACTTC. It is translated as CAWSVRTGRYEQYF.

This sequence joins TRBV5-1 and TRBJ1-1; 7 nucleotides line up with TRBD1. With V trimmed by 0 bases and J by 0 bases, 8 bases remained unmatched. This CDR3 region has 17 residues. Germline V lookup: CDR1 SGHRS, CDR2 YFSETQ. The CDR3 spells CASSLVPPTGMNTEAFF. CDR3 in DNA: TGCGCCAGCAGCTTGGTCCCCCCGACAGGGATGAACACTGAAGCTTTCTTT.

At least ten counts were recorded for this clone. This chain uses TRBV14 with TRBJ1-1, with D possibly matching TRBD1 (5 bases). The V end was cut by 4 bases, the J end by 1 base, with 13 bases between. Germline CDR1 SGHDN, CDR2 FVKESK. This CDR3 spans 15 amino acids. The CDR3 DNA reads as TGTGCCAGCAGCCTAAACCATGGACAGAACACTGAAGCTTTCTTT. This encodes CASSLNHGQNTEAFF.

The rearrangement uses TRBV9 and TRBJ1-5; the D gene is possibly TRBD1 (5 bases). Looked up from germline, CDR1 is SGDLS and CDR2 is YYNGEE. This CDR3 has 15 amino acids. V was trimmed by 4 bases and J by 0 bases, leaving 11 bases between them. The CDR3 region is CASSQRGNSNQPQHF. Here the CDR3 DNA reads TGTGCCAGCAGCCAGCGGGGGAATAGCAATCAGCCCCAGCATTTT.

The chain recombines TRBV9 with TRBJ2-7; the D gene is possibly TRBD2 (6 bases). The CDR3 is 16 residues long. Trimming shortened V by 3 bases and J by 2 bases, and 18 bases separated the two germline ends. Germline V lookup: CDR1 SGDLS, CDR2 YYNGEE. The CDR3 bases are TGTGCCAGCAGCGCCTCTGGAGGGCTGGGAACCTACGAGCAGTACTTC. It encodes CASSASGGLGTYEQYF.

This clone was detected once. The chain combines TRBV28 with TRBJ2-2; 11 nucleotides match TRBD1. The CDR3 consists of 18 residues. Germline lookup yields CDR1 MDHEN and CDR2 SYDVKM. J lost 0 bases, V lost 3 bases, and 6 bases had no gene match. DNA for the CDR3: TGTGCCAGCAGTTTCGGGACAGGGGGACTCGCGAACACCGGGGAGCTGTTTTTT. It encodes CASSFGTGGLANTGELFF.